These 3 T cell receptor beta chains share one sample of origin, sequenced in a study of graft-versus-host responses after intestinal transplantation. Measured with immunoSEQ multiplex PCR; TCRdb has only the in-frame clones, and not every one. This sample has around 110,000 clones, with roughly 89% found just once. These receptors' antigens are unknown. The sample in question was unstimulated CD4+ T cells sorted from spleen or lymph node cells, obtained before transplant. The receptor source for this set is a human donor who was the organ donor for an intestinal transplant.

The chain uses TRBV7-2 and TRBJ1-3, with D unclear. Trimming cost V 4 bases and J 1 base, with 14 bases left between them. CDR3 length: 16 amino acids. CDR1 SGHTA and CDR2 FQGNSA come from the germline V gene. CDR3 protein: CASSSLGRLSGNTIYF. The DNA for the CDR3 is TGTGCCAGCAGCTCTCTCGGACGTTTATCTGGAAACACCATATATTTT.

This clone was counted once. This chain links TRBV18 with TRBJ1-4; D gene unclear. The CDR3 is 14 residues long. The V gene's germline CDR1 is KGHSH and CDR2 LQKENI. The ends were cut back, 2 bases at V and 0 bases at J, with 4 bases in the middle. CDR3 sequence: CASSPGATNEKLFF. The CDR3 DNA is TGTGCCAGCTCACCAGGGGCAACTAATGAAAAACTGTTTTTT.

The chain links TRBV5-6 to TRBJ1-2; D might be TRBD1 (6 bases). Trimming took off 4 bases at V and 8 bases at J, with 18 bases between the two ends. There are 14 residues in the CDR3. From germline, CDR1 is SGHDT and CDR2 YYEEEE. CDR3 region: CASSKNRVLGGYTF. CDR3 bases: TGTGCCAGCAGCAAGAACAGGGTCCTCGGAGGCTACACCTTC. Full variable domain (remainder filled in from reference TRBV5-6 and TRBJ1-2): DAGVTQSPTHLIKTRGQQVTLRCSPKSGHDTVSWYQQALGQGPQFIFQYYEEEERQRGNFPDRFSGHQFPNYSSELNVNALLLGDSALYLCASSKNRVLGGYTFGSGTRLTVV.